This record covers a single T cell receptor beta chain. No antigen is known for it. The data originate from a study of T cell responses to AZD1222 COVID-19 vaccine. At the level of the study: Both about-4-week and about-12-week second-dose recipients were combined.

General study results and limits: Baseline seropositivity occurred in only a handful of AZD1222 recipients.

Some clones are missing from TCRdb's copy, which holds only in-frame ones; the method was immunoSEQ multiplex PCR. This table has approximately 120,000 clones, roughly nine tenths appearing once. Here the sequenced sample was peripheral blood, taken on day 0 of AZD1222 vaccination. The origin of this receptor is an adult in good health.

Written as DNA, the CDR3 is TGTGCCAGCAGCTGGGACAGGCAAGAGACCCAGTACTTC. It is translated as CASSWDRQETQYF. The chain recombines TRBV7-3 with TRBJ2-5; 8 bases match TRBD1. After removal of 4 bases from V and 2 bases from J, the junction contained 0 bases not matched to a gene. This CDR3 comprises 13 residues. CDR1 and CDR2 from the germline V gene are SGHTA and FQGTGA.